This T cell receptor (beta chain) was identified during a study of T-cell memory formation after mild COVID-19. Study findings and constraints: Some clones that responded were present in memory (sampled pre-infection), which suggests cross-reactive memory joined.

In this sample, this clonotype turned up once. Its specificity is unknown. Trimming shortened V by 1 base and J by 0 bases, and 7 bases separated the two germline ends. Germline assignment: CDR1 SGHDT and CDR2 YYEEEE. The CDR3 totals 14 residues. TCRdb called the 5' RACE reads again in MiXCR, with one record for every CDR3 protein. In the table there are more than 110,000 distinct CDR3 sequences, 11% to 15% of which are singletons. The TCR was taken from an adult woman who had mild COVID-19 (a few samples of this study predate the infection). Cell type and time point are not known. Material: PBMCs or a T cell subset sorted from them (not recorded which). The rearrangement joins TRBV5-6 to TRBJ2-5; no clear D gene. In DNA, the CDR3 is TGTGCCAGCAGCTTGCAACTGGACCAAGAGACCCAGTACTTC. Translating it yields CASSLQLDQETQYF. The full variable domain, rest sourced from reference TRBV5-6 and TRBJ2-5, is DAGVTQSPTHLIKTRGQQVTLRCSPKSGHDTVSWYQQALGQGPQFIFQYYEEEERQRGNFPDRFSGHQFPNYSSELNVNALLLGDSALYLCASSLQLDQETQYFGPGTRLLVL.